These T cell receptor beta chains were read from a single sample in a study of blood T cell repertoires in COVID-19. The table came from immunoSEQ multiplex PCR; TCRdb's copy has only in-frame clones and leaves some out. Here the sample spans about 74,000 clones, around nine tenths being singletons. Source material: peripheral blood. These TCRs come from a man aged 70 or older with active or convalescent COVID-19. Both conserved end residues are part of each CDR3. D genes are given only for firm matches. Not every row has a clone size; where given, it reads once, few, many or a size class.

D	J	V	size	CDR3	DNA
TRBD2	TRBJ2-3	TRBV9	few	CASSVGAGGRSDTQYF	TGTGCCAGCAGCGTAGGAGCGGGAGGGCGATCAGATACGCAGTATTTT
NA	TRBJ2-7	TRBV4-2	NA	CASSQEVPPGTYEQYF	TGTGCCAGCAGCCAAGAAGTTCCCCCTGGCACCTACGAGCAGTACTTC
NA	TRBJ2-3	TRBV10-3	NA	CASVGSTDTQYF	TGTGCCAGCGTCGGGAGCACAGATACGCAGTATTTT
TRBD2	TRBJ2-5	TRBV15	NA	CATSLRAGGQVTQYF	TGTGCCACCAGCCTAAGAGCGGGGGGGCAGGTGACCCAGTACTTC
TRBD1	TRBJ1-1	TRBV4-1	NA	CASSQVPRGPTEAFF	TGCGCCAGCAGCCAGGTCCCCAGGGGGCCAACTGAAGCTTTCTTT
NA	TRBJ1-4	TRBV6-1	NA	CASSEAPGLVEKLFF	TGTGCCAGCAGTGAAGCTCCGGGTTTGGTTGAAAAACTGTTTTTT
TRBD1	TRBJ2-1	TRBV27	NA	CASVAGGSPQSNEQFF	TGTGCCAGCGTGGCAGGGGGCTCCCCCCAATCAAATGAGCAGTTCTTC
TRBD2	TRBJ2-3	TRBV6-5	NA	CASSLRTSGGTDTQYF	TGTGCCAGCAGTTTACGGACTAGCGGGGGCACAGATACGCAGTATTTT
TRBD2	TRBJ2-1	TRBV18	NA	CASSPPGLESNEQFF	TGTGCCAGCTCACCACCGGGACTAGAGTCCAATGAGCAGTTCTTC
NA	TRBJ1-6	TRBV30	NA	CAWRTEDNSPLHF	TGTGCCTGGCGGACAGAGGATAATTCACCCCTCCACTTT
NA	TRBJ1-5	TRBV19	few	CASSIGGANQPQHF	TGTGCCAGTAGTATAGGGGGAGCCAACCAGCCCCAGCATTTT
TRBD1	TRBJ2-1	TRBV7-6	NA	CASSNAAGTGRNEQFF	TGTGCCAGCAGCAATGCGGCCGGGACAGGGAGGAATGAGCAGTTCTTC
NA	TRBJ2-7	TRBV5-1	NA	CASSSAGGAYEQYF	TGCGCCAGCAGCTCCGCCGGGGGAGCCTACGAGCAGTACTTC
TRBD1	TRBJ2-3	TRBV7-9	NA	CASSFDRQGLDTQYF	TGTGCCAGCAGCTTCGACAGACAGGGGTTAGATACGCAGTATTTT
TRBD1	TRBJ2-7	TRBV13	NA	CASSLGQGGSYEQYF	TGTGCCAGCAGCCTTGGACAGGGAGGATCCTACGAGCAGTACTTC
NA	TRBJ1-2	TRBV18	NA	CASSPRPQTEANYGYTF	TGTGCCAGCTCACCAAGACCGCAGACAGAGGCTAACTATGGCTACACCTTC
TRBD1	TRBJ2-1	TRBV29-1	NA	CSSPPGQGAYEQFF	TGCAGCTCCCCCCCGGGACAGGGGGCCTATGAGCAGTTCTTC
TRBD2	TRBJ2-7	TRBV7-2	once	CASSIREGYEQYF	TGTGCCAGCAGCATAAGGGAGGGTTACGAGCAGTACTTC
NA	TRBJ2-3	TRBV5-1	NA	CASSLAGDTQYF	TGCGCCAGCAGCTTGGCCGGAGATACGCAGTATTTT
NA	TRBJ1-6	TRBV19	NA	CASGQLDNSPLHF	TGTGCCAGTGGACAACTCGATAATTCACCCCTCCACTTT
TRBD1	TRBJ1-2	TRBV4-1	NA	CASSQASRDRVTDGYTF	TGCGCCAGCAGCCAAGCAAGCCGGGACAGGGTAACGGATGGCTACACCTTC